This TCR beta chain was recorded in a study of memory CD4+ T cells and cytomegalovirus serostatus. Looking at the study overall: Of the healthy Belgian adults, 9 were CMV seropositive and 20 to 30 seronegative. Study findings and constraints: Suggested: most of the CMV-linked TCR signature lies in CD4+ memory cells. CD4+ memory repertoires contained about 40% of the roughly 160 reported CMV TCRbeta sequences.

CDR1 is LNHDA and CDR2 is SQIVND in the germline V gene (reference sequence). V lost 7 bases, J lost 0 bases, and 8 bases stayed unmatched. The CDR3 covers 15 residues. The sort gate was single viable CD3+CD4+CD8-CD45RO+ cells for memory CD4+ T cells. CMV serostatus came from serum IgG against pp150, pp28, p38, p52. A remark on this clone: The antigen is unknown.

The data were produced by immunoSEQ multiplex PCR, yet TCRdb's version contains in-frame clones alone and is incomplete. The profile shows 30,000 to 40,000 clones, approximately 72% of them singletons. The rearrangement uses TRBV19 and TRBJ1-1; 7 bases are a match to TRBD1. The TCR comes from an adult in good health and CMV-seronegative. Some clones in this sample may be carry-over from other donors' samples. Sample: memory CD4+ T cells from blood. As DNA, the CDR3 is TGTGCCAGTACCCTAGGGGGACAGATGAACACTGAAGCTTTCTTT. Amino acids: CASTLGGQMNTEAFF.